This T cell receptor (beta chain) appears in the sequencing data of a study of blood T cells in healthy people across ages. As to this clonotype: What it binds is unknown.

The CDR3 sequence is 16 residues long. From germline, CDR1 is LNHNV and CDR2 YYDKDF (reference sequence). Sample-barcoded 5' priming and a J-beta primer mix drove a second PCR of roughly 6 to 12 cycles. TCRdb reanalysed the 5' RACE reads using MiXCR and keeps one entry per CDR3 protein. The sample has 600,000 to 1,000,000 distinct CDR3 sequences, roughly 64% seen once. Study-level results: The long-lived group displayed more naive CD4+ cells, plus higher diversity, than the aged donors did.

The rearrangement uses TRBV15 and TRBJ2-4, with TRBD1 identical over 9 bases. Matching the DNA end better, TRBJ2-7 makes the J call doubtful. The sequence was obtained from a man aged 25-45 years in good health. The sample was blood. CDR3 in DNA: TGTGCCACCAGCAGAGATCGGGGGACAGGGTCGTACGAGCAGTACTTC. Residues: CATSRDRGTGSYEQYF.